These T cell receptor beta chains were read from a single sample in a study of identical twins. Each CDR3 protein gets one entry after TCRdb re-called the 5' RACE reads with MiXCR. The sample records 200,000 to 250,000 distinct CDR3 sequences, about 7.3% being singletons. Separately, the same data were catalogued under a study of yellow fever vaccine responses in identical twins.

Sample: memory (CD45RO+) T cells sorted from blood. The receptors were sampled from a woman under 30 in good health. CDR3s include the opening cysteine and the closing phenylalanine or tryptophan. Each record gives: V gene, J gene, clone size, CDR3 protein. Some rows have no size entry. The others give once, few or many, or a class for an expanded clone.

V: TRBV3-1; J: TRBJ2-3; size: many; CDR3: CASSETTDTQYF
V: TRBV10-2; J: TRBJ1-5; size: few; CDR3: CASSRGQGGNQPQHF
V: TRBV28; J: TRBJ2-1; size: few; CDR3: CASSPQGASSSYNEQFF
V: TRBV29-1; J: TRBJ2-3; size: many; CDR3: CSGTSGSYTQYF
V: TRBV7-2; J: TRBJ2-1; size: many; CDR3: CASSLGGINEQFF
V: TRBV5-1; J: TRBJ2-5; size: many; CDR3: CASSSERGEETQYF
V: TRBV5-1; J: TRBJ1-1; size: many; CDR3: CASSLAPEGEAFF
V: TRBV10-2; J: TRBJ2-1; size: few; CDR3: CASSPRLAGGQGEQFF
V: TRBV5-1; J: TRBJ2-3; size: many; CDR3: CASSVLGRGTDTQYF
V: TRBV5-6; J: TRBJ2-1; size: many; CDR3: CASSPLGSRYEQFF
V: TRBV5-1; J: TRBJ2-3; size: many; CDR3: CASSLERSTDTQYF
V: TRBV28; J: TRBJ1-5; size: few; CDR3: CASISPKGSNQPQHF
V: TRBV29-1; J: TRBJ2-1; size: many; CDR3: CSVGALGVYNEQFF
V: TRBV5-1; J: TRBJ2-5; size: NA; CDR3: CASSQAGTDLFETQYF
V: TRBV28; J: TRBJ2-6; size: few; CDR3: CASSFRRHRAGADVLTF
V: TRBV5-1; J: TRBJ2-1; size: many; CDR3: CASSLATLAGNNEQFF
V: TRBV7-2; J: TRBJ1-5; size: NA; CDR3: CASSLGGKNQPQHF
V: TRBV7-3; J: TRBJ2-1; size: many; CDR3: CASSLNSAGVVNEQFF
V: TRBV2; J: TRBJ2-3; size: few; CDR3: CASSEMYSTDTQYF
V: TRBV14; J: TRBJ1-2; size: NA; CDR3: CASSPEVGVGYTF
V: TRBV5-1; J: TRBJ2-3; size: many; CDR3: CASSLLGADTQYF